This entry lists 24 T cell receptor beta chains sequenced from one sample in a study of technical replicates of blood from several donors. Assay used: immunoSEQ multiplex PCR; TCRdb lists only in-frame clones, some missing. This table holds 75,000 to 95,000 clones, 75% to 95% found once. Sample: T cells isolated from PBMCs. All receptors derive from a human donor in good health.

The CDR3 DNA follows: TGTGCCAGCAGTTCGGGCTCCTATAATTCACCCCTCCACTTT. This codes for CASSSGSYNSPLHF. The chain combines TRBV5-4 with TRBJ1-6; D remains ambiguous. This CDR3 has 14 residues. The germline V and J ends were trimmed by 5 bases and 0 bases, with 6 bases remaining between them. The germline V gene encodes CDR1 SGHNT and CDR2 YYREEE (reference sequence).

The chain uses TRBV15 and TRBJ2-7, with D unresolved. This CDR3 contains 15 residues. The V end lost 1 base, the J end lost 1 base, and 11 bases lay between the germline ends. CDR1 LNHNV and CDR2 YYDKDF come from the germline V gene (reference sequence). CDR3 nucleotides: TGTGCCACCAGCAGAGGCCCAAGCGCATCCTACGAGCAGTACTTC. Residues: CATSRGPSASYEQYF.

This clone occurred once. V gene TRBV15 combines with J gene TRBJ2-1, with D possibly TRBD2 on 6 matching bases. The germline V gene has CDR1 LNHNV and CDR2 YYDKDF (reference sequence). Trimming removed 0 bases at V and 14 bases at J, with 14 bases between. The CDR3 has 13 residues. CDR3 loop: CATSRDQEGWKFF. The CDR3 coding sequence is TGTGCCACCAGCAGAGATCAGGAGGGGTGGAAGTTCTTC.

This chain links TRBV9 with TRBJ2-1, with 7 positions matching TRBD1. The J segment lost 7 bases and the V segment lost 4 bases, leaving 8 bases of the junction unmatched. Germline CDR1 and CDR2: SGDLS and YYNGEE. This CDR3 contains 14 residues. The CDR3 sequence is CASSRQGGLNEQFF. CDR3 coding DNA: TGTGCCAGCAGCCGACAGGGCGGGCTGAATGAGCAGTTCTTC.

The chain recombines TRBV5-1 with TRBJ2-3, with D unresolved. Looked up from germline, CDR1 is SGHRS and CDR2 is YFSETQ. The germline V and J ends were trimmed by 3 bases and 6 bases, with 17 bases remaining between them. This CDR3 has 15 amino acids. The CDR3 DNA sequence: TGCGCCAGCAGCTCTGGCCTCAATCTCCCCGATACGCAGTATTTT. Its protein is CASSSGLNLPDTQYF.

The chain is built from TRBV7-2 and TRBJ2-7, with 10 positions matching TRBD1. Trimming at V came to 3 bases and at J to 5 bases, leaving 4 bases not matched to a gene. The CDR3 has 14 residues. Germline CDR1 is SGHTA and CDR2 is FQGNSA. The CDR3 spells CASSFRDRGNEQYF. The DNA for the CDR3 is TGTGCCAGCAGCTTCCGGGACAGGGGCAACGAGCAGTACTTC. The full variable domain, in which reference TRBV7-2 and TRBJ2-7 provide the parts outside the CDR3, is GAGVSQSPSNKVTEKGKDVELRCDPISGHTALYWYRQSLGQGLEFLIYFQGNSAPDKSGLPSDRFSAERTGGSVSTLTIQRTQQEDSAVYLCASSFRDRGNEQYFGPGTRLTVT.

The rearrangement uses TRBV4-1 and TRBJ2-7; no clear D gene. There are 13 residues in the CDR3. The germline V gene has CDR1 MGHRA and CDR2 YSYEKL. Trimming pared 0 bases from V and 6 bases from J, leaving 9 bases between. This CDR3 is CASSQEPYTEQYF. The CDR3 bases are TGCGCCAGCAGCCAAGAGCCCTATACCGAGCAGTACTTC.

This clone was seen once. The chain uses TRBV7-9 and TRBJ2-1; 12 bases line up with TRBD2. The CDR3 covers 16 residues. V was clipped by 1 base and J by 9 bases; unmatched bases: 7. From germline, CDR1 is SEHNR and CDR2 FQNEAQ (reference sequence). CDR3 amino acids: CASSLDVLAGGGEQFF. The CDR3, as DNA: TGTGCCAGCAGCTTAGATGTGCTAGCGGGAGGGGGTGAGCAGTTCTTC. The full variable domain, in which reference TRBV7-9 and TRBJ2-1 provide the parts outside the CDR3, is DTGVSQNPRHKITKRGQNVTFRCDPISEHNRLYWYRQTLGQGPEFLTYFQNEAQLEKSRLLSDRFSAERPKGSFSTLEIQRTEQGDSAMYLCASSLDVLAGGGEQFFGPGTRLTVL.

The gene calls are TRBV7-9 and TRBJ2-5; 11 bases agree with TRBD1. Per germline, CDR1 SEHNR and CDR2 FQNEAQ (reference sequence). The CDR3 totals 15 residues. V was clipped by 1 base and J by 5 bases; unmatched bases: 3. The CDR3 reads CASSLVGQGVETQYF. The CDR3 bases are TGTGCCAGCAGCTTAGTGGGACAGGGGGTGGAGACCCAGTACTTC.

This clone was counted once. The V call is TRBV28, the J call TRBJ2-1, with 7 nucleotides matching TRBD1. Germline V gene lookup returns CDR1 MDHEN and CDR2 SYDVKM. V was clipped by 10 bases and J by 8 bases; unmatched bases: 8. The CDR3 extends over 12 amino acids. For the CDR3, the DNA is TGTGCCACCGACAGGGCGATCGATGAGCAGTTCTTC. Residues: CATDRAIDEQFF.

This chain connects TRBV5-1 to TRBJ1-1; tentatively, D is TRBD1 (6 bases). Between the trimmed V and J ends, which lost 4 bases and 1 base, there was a span of 14 bases. The CDR3 covers 15 residues. The germline V gene encodes CDR1 SGHRS and CDR2 YFSETQ. Here the CDR3 DNA reads TGCGCCAGCAGCCGAGAAGGGGGGGGGAACACTGAAGCTTTCTTT. It yields the protein CASSREGGGNTEAFF.

The chain employs TRBV4-1 and TRBJ2-7; 7 bases are a match to TRBD2. V gave up 1 base and J gave up 5 bases; unmatched junction bases: 8. The CDR3 loop spans 15 amino acids. CDR1 is MGHRA, CDR2 YSYEKL, per germline. The CDR3 loop is CASSQVGGGGDEQYF. The CDR3, as DNA: TGCGCCAGCAGCCAAGTTGGGGGTGGGGGGGACGAGCAGTACTTC.

J is TRBJ1-4 and V is TRBV5-5; D gene uncertain. Germline-derived CDR1 and CDR2 are SGHKS and YYEKEE (reference sequence). The length of the CDR3 is 16 residues. V was cut by 2 bases and J by 0 bases, with 11 bases left in between. The CDR3 region is CASSFIPLATNEKLFF. The CDR3 coding sequence is TGTGCCAGCAGCTTTATTCCCCTTGCAACTAATGAAAAACTGTTTTTT.

The chain employs TRBV6-1 and TRBJ1-1, with 9 bases fitting TRBD1. This CDR3 is 14 amino acids long. The junction had 0 bases not matched to a gene; V was cut back by 3 bases and J by 1 base. Germline CDR1 and CDR2: MNHNS and SASEGT. This chain's CDR3 is CASSEGQGNTEAFF. CDR3 sequence (DNA): TGTGCCAGCAGTGAGGGACAGGGGAACACTGAAGCTTTCTTT.

The genes are TRBV9 and TRBJ1-2; D is possibly TRBD1 (5 bases). Trimming shortened V by 0 bases and J by 6 bases, and 15 bases separated the two germline ends. The CDR3 totals 15 residues. Germline-derived CDR1 and CDR2 are SGDLS and YYNGEE. In nucleotides, the CDR3 is TGTGCCAGCAGCGTAGCTCGGAAGGGGTCTCATGGCTACACCTTC. Translating gives CASSVARKGSHGYTF.

The J gene is TRBJ2-7, the V gene TRBV29-1, with D tentatively TRBD2 (6 bases). The CDR3 is 13 amino acids. Germline CDR1 reads SQVTM; CDR2 reads ANQGSEA. V was trimmed by 3 bases and J by 0 bases, leaving 9 bases between them. CDR3 bases: TGCAGCGTTGACGATAGCGGCTCCTACGAGCAGTACTTC. Its protein product is CSVDDSGSYEQYF.

V is TRBV30 and J is TRBJ2-7; a possible D gene is TRBD1 (5 bases). Per the germline V gene, CDR1 is GTSNPN and CDR2 is SVGIG (reference sequence). CDR3 size: 13 residues. The V end lost 5 bases, the J end lost 6 bases, and 17 bases lay between the germline ends. CDR3 region: CAWATAVLGEQYF. The CDR3 DNA reads TGTGCCTGGGCGACAGCCGTATTAGGCGAGCAGTACTTC. Full variable domain (rest looked up from reference TRBV30 and TRBJ2-7): SQTIHQWPATLVQPVGSPLSLECTVEGTSNPNLYWYRQAAGRGLQLLFYSVGIGQISSEVPQNLSASRPQDRQFILSSKKLLLSDSGFYLCAWATAVLGEQYFGPGTRLTVT.

The V gene is TRBV7-8, the J gene TRBJ1-1; unclear D gene. In germline, CDR1 is SGHVS, CDR2 FQNEAQ. V shed 5 bases and J shed 2 bases, with 27 bases lying between them. This CDR3 has 19 residues. CDR3 DNA sequence: TGTGCCAGCAGCCCAACCACACGTTATCCAGGCACAGAAAACACTGAAGCTTTCTTT. This codes for CASSPTTRYPGTENTEAFF.

The V and J genes are TRBV27 and TRBJ1-1; D is possibly TRBD1 (5 bases). Trimming shortened V by 3 bases and J by 1 base, and 12 bases separated the two germline ends. Germline CDR1 and CDR2: MNHEY and SMNVEV (reference sequence). CDR3 length: 15 residues. The CDR3 region is CASSFQYTGNTEAFF. As DNA, the CDR3 is TGTGCCAGCAGTTTCCAGTATACAGGGAACACTGAAGCTTTCTTT.

This chain joins TRBV5-1 and TRBJ2-1; tentative D call: TRBD2 (6 bases). Germline assignment: CDR1 SGHRS and CDR2 YFSETQ. The CDR3 spans 15 residues. Trimming shortened V by 2 bases and J by 7 bases, and 16 bases separated the two germline ends. The CDR3 nucleotides read TGCGCCAGCAGCTTTGGCGGGGATTTGGTAAATGAGCAGTTCTTC. It specifies CASSFGGDLVNEQFF.

This sequence joins TRBV6-1 and TRBJ1-1; 10 bases map to TRBD1. The CDR3 extends over 15 amino acids. CDR1 and CDR2 (germline): MNHNS, SASEGT. V dropped 6 bases and J dropped 1; count of bases not matched to a gene: 5. CDR3 loop: CASRMDRGGNTEAFF. In DNA form, the CDR3 reads TGTGCCAGCAGAATGGACAGGGGGGGGAACACTGAAGCTTTCTTT.

J is TRBJ2-1 and V is TRBV7-9, with D possibly matching TRBD2 (6 bases). CDR3 size: 14 residues. From germline, CDR1 is SEHNR and CDR2 FQNEAQ (reference sequence). Trimming left V 2 bases short and J 3 bases short, with 8 bases between. CDR3 region: CASSLKGLYNEQFF. The DNA of the CDR3 is TGTGCCAGCAGCTTAAAGGGACTCTACAATGAGCAGTTCTTC. Full variable domain (outside the CDR3, taken from reference TRBV7-9 and TRBJ2-1): DTGVSQNPRHKITKRGQNVTFRCDPISEHNRLYWYRQTLGQGPEFLTYFQNEAQLEKSRLLSDRFSAERPKGSFSTLEIQRTEQGDSAMYLCASSLKGLYNEQFFGPGTRLTVL.

The chain combines TRBV7-9 with TRBJ1-4, with TRBD1 identical over 9 bases. This CDR3 is built from 18 residues. Per the germline V gene, CDR1 is SEHNR and CDR2 is FQNEAQ (reference sequence). The V gene end was trimmed by 2 bases and the J gene end by 4 bases; junction bases not matched to a gene: 11. Written as DNA, the CDR3 is TGTGCCAGCAGCTTACTAGGCGGGACAGGGCCCATTAATGAAAAACTGTTTTTT. Amino acid sequence: CASSLLGGTGPINEKLFF.

The chain has TRBV7-9 and TRBJ1-1; 11 positions match TRBD1. V lost 3 bases, J lost 9 bases, and 6 bases stayed unmatched. Per germline, CDR1 SEHNR and CDR2 FQNEAQ (reference sequence). The CDR3 totals 14 residues. As DNA, the CDR3 is TGTGCCAGCAGCTTCCGGACAGGGGGCCCGCAAGCTTTCTTT. Translated: CASSFRTGGPQAFF.